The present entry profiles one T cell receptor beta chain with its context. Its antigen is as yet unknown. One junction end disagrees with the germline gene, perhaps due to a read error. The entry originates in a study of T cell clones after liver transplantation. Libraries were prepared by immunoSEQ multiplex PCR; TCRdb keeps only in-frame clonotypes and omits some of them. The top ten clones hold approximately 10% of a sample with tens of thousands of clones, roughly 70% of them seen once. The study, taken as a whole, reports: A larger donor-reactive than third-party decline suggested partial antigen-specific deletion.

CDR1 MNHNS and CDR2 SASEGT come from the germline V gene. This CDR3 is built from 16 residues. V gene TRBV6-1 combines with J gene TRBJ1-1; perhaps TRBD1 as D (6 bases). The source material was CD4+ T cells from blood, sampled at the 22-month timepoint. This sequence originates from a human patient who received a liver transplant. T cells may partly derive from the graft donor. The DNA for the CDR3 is TGTGTCAGCAGTGAATCCAACAGGGTCGCAACTCATGAAGCTTTCTTT. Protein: CVSSESNRVATHEAFF.